This T cell receptor (beta chain) appears in the sequencing data of a study of shared clonotypes between healthy human individuals. Turning to this clone: As yet, its antigen is unknown. Other nucleotide sequences in the sample specify the same CDR3.

In the naive CD8 group, cells lacked CD45RO and were positively selected for CCR7, so terminally differentiated effector memory CD45RA+ cells were left out. Genomic DNA of every subset was divided equally among multiple immunoSEQ plates. 150 to 250 ng DNA, about 28,000 T cell genomes, went into each sorted-subset replicate PCR. Sequenced by immunoSEQ multiplex PCR; TCRdb stores in-frame clones only, minus some. In the table there are about 2 million clones, just under 95% of which are singletons. Points from the study as a whole: An anticipated effect of sequencing depth on clonotype sharing among donors was recognized. Enrolling few donors narrowed the genetic and exposure-history diversity that was represented.

Trimming removed 4 bases from V and 4 bases from J; junction bases left unmatched: 2. The germline gives CDR1 MNHEY, CDR2 SMNVEV (reference sequence). The CDR3 sequence is 15 residues long. The receptor was isolated from a young man in good health. Sequencing was performed on naive CD8+ T cells sorted from blood. The rearrangement joins TRBV27 to TRBJ2-7, with 15 positions matching TRBD2. The CDR3 DNA reads as TGTGCCAGCAGTTCGGGACTAGCGGGAGGATACGAGCAGTACTTC. It encodes CASSSGLAGGYEQYF.